These 5 T cell receptor beta chains were all obtained from the same sample, sequenced in a study of CD8 T cells in Susac syndrome. RNA, at roughly 0.45 to 1 ug, was reverse transcribed with random hexamers. TCRdb fed the immunoSEQ multiplex PCR reads into MiXCR, producing one record per CDR3 protein. The table shows fewer than 35,000 distinct CDR3 sequences, with 94% occurring only once. Sequenced input: CD8+ T cells from PBMCs. These receptors came from a human donor in good health.

The rearrangement joins TRBV12-3 or TRBV12-4 to TRBJ1-1, with D perhaps TRBD1 (5 bases). V shed 7 bases and J shed 4 bases, with 16 bases lying between them. CDR3 length: 14 residues. The CDR3 DNA follows: TGTGCCAGCACCCTCCTCTTGGGGGGCACTGAAGCTTTCTTT. As protein: CASTLLLGGTEAFF.

The chain has TRBV7-9 and TRBJ1-3; tentatively, D is TRBD1 (5 bases). This CDR3 has 14 residues. Germline assignment: CDR1 SEHNR and CDR2 FQNEAQ (reference sequence). The V and J ends lost 5 bases and 0 bases respectively, with 8 bases between them. Here the CDR3 DNA reads TGTGCCAGCAGCCAAGGGGTCTCTGGAAACACCATATATTTT. Translation gives CASSQGVSGNTIYF.

The count of this clonotype is one. The genes are TRBV6-2 or TRBV6-3 and TRBJ2-7; no clear D gene. Trimming removed 6 bases from V and 2 bases from J, with 14 bases in between. The germline V gene has CDR1 MNHEY and CDR2 SVGEGT. The CDR3 runs 14 residues. DNA for the CDR3: TGTGCCAGCAGCCAAGGGCTTACAGCCTACGAGCAGTACTTC. Its protein is CASSQGLTAYEQYF.

The rearrangement links TRBV12-3 or TRBV12-4 to TRBJ1-2; 9 nucleotides agree with TRBD1. CDR3 length equals 15 residues. J lost 2 bases, V lost 5 bases, and 6 bases had no gene match. The CDR3 spells CASSPWTGDNYGYTF. The CDR3 coding sequence is TGTGCCAGCAGTCCCTGGACAGGGGACAACTATGGCTACACCTTC.

V is TRBV20-1 and J is TRBJ1-1; tentatively, D is TRBD1 (6 bases). Germline CDR1 is DFQATT and CDR2 is SNEGSKA (reference sequence). V lost 2 bases and J 7 bases, leaving 11 bases between the germline ends. This CDR3 contains 12 residues. CDR3 sequence reads: CSARPQGFEAFF. DNA for the CDR3: TGCAGTGCTAGACCACAGGGATTTGAAGCTTTCTTT.